These T cell receptor beta chains were read from a single sample in a study of shared T cell receptors in the human thymus. Sequencing was performed with immunoSEQ multiplex PCR; in TCRdb, only in-frame clones are kept and a portion is missing. The data contain about 710,000 clones, roughly 86% of them singletons. The same sample was also used in a study of human thymus T cells.

Specimen: thymocytes. The receptors shown here come from a boy under two years old with a congenital heart defect. The conserved cysteine and the conserved F or W are not part of the CDR3 here. A D gene is named only where the DNA matches it firmly.

v_gene	d_gene	CDR3aa
TRBV12-5	TRBD2	ASGWVTSGKNTGELF
TRBV2	TRBD1	ASSVTGVGANVLT
TRBV28	TRBD1	ASSCTAGTGGVSSYEQY
TRBV27	TRBD1	ASSPGTGDSNQPQH
TRBV6-4	.	ASIDNQPQH
TRBV27	TRBD1	ASATLGQDGEKLF
TRBV7-9	TRBD1	ASSWGQGPNTGELF
TRBV4-3	.	ASSQKLGAPSLSSPLH
TRBV6-5	.	ASSNAGRRDTEAF
TRBV19	.	ASSIAWSAKSYEQY
TRBV5-6	.	ASSRRTEGNTEAF
TRBV10-2	.	ASSGQGQVYGYT
TRBV27	TRBD1	ASSMRDRGNNYGYT
TRBV13	TRBD1	ASSTGTGRNEKLF
TRBV28	TRBD1	ASCNGQGRWAYNSPLH
TRBV18	.	ASSLDREQF
TRBV9	.	ASSVAEPPPGEAF
TRBV11-2	TRBD2	ASSPGLASQETQY
TRBV28	.	ASSSPGEGVETQY
TRBV4-1	.	ASSQDNGEPRTEKLF
TRBV15	TRBD1	ATSYRGQDEKLF
TRBV28	TRBD1	ASRTGGGGSGGSYEQY
TRBV18	.	ASSPETTLARTDTQY
TRBV11-2	.	ASSSTRGEPTWNGYT
TRBV4-1	TRBD2	ASSQEGRERERNYEQY
TRBV10-3	TRBD1	AISEGSGGSYEQY
TRBV27	.	ASSPGVGSNYGYT
TRBV4-2	.	ASSLRTINTQY
TRBV4-1	TRBD2	ASSHLPPSGKYNEQF
TRBV27	TRBD2	ASSLSSSGGARQETQY
TRBV29-1	.	SVELPGFNEQY
TRBV27	TRBD1	ASSLFGGTGIYEQY
TRBV6-6	.	ASSYSRGPGAGELF
TRBV5-6	.	ASSLVGGSARYEQY
TRBV12-5	TRBD2	ASGFVDKTSGRPSGEQY
TRBV27	TRBD1	ASSLLPGTGAVARDTEAF
TRBV28	TRBD1	ASSFLGGPKSGNTIY
TRBV20-1	.	SDRLVHEQY
TRBV6-1	TRBD2	ASSDPGLDQETQY
TRBV7-9	.	ASSLTGLWEQY
TRBV11-3	TRBD1	ASSLQGGITEAF
TRBV19	.	ASSRRETNQPQH
TRBV6-1	TRBD2	ASSEAGELAGLRHTQY
TRBV4-1	TRBD2	ASSQDSLAGGFKGTDTQY
TRBV19	TRBD1	ASSKDRDYEQY
TRBV20-1	.	SASRDTEAF
TRBV5-1	TRBD1	ASSLAPGQGDEQF
TRBV4-3	TRBD1	ASSRTTQDRGHRYGYT
TRBV2	TRBD1	ASRTGGSNSPLH
TRBV6-1	TRBD1	ASSDQGANNSPLH
TRBV10-3	TRBD2	ATRPGGELGGTQY
TRBV14	.	ASSQGEGEYGYT
TRBV30	TRBD2	AWSPGLASYNEQF
TRBV4-1	TRBD1	ASSQGTGEETQY
TRBV28	TRBD1	ASGPGTGSNTEAF